This passage covers 19 T cell receptor beta chains from one sample sequenced in a study. TCRdb independently ran MiXCR on the reads; one entry per CDR3 protein. The sample includes about 15,000 distinct CDR3 sequences, approximately 30% of them seen just once. Material for sequencing was blood. The receptors were gathered from a human donor.

The chain employs TRBV29-1 and TRBJ2-2, with 8 bases matching TRBD1. Unmatched junction bases numbered 3, after V lost 4 bases and J lost 11 bases. The CDR3 runs 11 residues. Germline V CDR1 and CDR2: SQVTM, ANQGSEA. The CDR3 region has the DNA TGCAGCGTTGCGACAGGGGACGAGCTGTTTTTT. Amino acid sequence: CSVATGDELFF.

The chain carries TRBV30 and TRBJ2-7, with 7 positions matching TRBD1. The ends lost 3 bases at V and 6 bases at J; junction bases unmatched: 14. The CDR3 has 15 amino acids. Germline-derived CDR1 and CDR2 are GTSNPN and SVGIG (reference sequence). Written as DNA, the CDR3 is TGTGCCTGGAGCGTCCCCGGCAAGGGGGCAAGCGAGCAGTACTTC. Its translation is CAWSVPGKGASEQYF.

The V and J genes are TRBV19 and TRBJ2-7, with D possibly being TRBD2 (5 bases). The CDR3 runs 13 residues. Trimming took 9 bases from V and 5 from J, leaving 17 bases between them. Germline V gives CDR1 LNHDA, CDR2 SQIVND (reference sequence). The CDR3, as DNA: TGTGCCAGCAGCCTTGGGCGGGTCAACGAGCAGTACTTC. Its protein product is CASSLGRVNEQYF.

The CDR3 here is CSVYTGRNEQFF. The CDR3 nucleotides read TGCAGCGTTTACACAGGGAGAAATGAGCAGTTCTTC. This chain connects TRBV29-1 to TRBJ2-1; perhaps TRBD1 as D (6 bases). The CDR3 consists of 12 residues. Trimming took 5 bases from V and 7 from J, leaving 12 bases between them. CDR1 and CDR2 (germline): SQVTM, ANQGSEA.

At least ten counts were recorded for this clonotype. This chain links TRBV4-3 with TRBJ2-3, with D tentatively TRBD1 or TRBD2 (7 bases each). This CDR3 region has 16 residues. Trimming removed 0 bases at V and 3 bases at J, with 13 bases between. CDR1 and CDR2 from the germline V gene are LGHNA and YSLEER. In nucleotides, the CDR3 is TGCGCCAGCAGCCAAGAGGGAGGGGGCGATACAGATACGCAGTATTTT. It encodes CASSQEGGGDTDTQYF.

The gene calls are TRBV30 and TRBJ1-1, with no clear D. The CDR3 is 15 residues long. V shed 3 bases and J shed 0 bases, with 14 bases lying between them. CDR1 GTSNPN and CDR2 SVGIG come from the germline V gene (reference sequence). The CDR3 nucleotides are TGTGCCTGGAGAGCCGCGGGTGTAATGAACACTGAAGCTTTCTTT. Amino acids: CAWRAAGVMNTEAFF.

Remarks on this clonotype: At one of its ends the junction is not consistent with the germline gene, which may arise from a read error. This chain connects TRBV29-1 to TRBJ1-5; 8 positions match TRBD1. The CDR3 is made up of 9 amino acids. Germline loops: CDR1 SQVTM, CDR2 ANQGSEA. As DNA, the CDR3 is TGCAGCGTTGAAGGGCAGGGGGCGTTT. Amino acids: CSVEGQGAF. Full variable domain (remainder filled in from reference TRBV29-1 and TRBJ1-5): SAVISQKPSRDICQRGTSLTIQCQVDSQVTMMFWYRQQPGQSLTLIATANQGSEATYESGFVIDKFPISRPNLTFSTLTVSNMSPEDSSIYLCSVEGQGAFGDGTRLSIL.

The chain carries TRBV5-5 and TRBJ1-1, with 8 bases fitting TRBD1. The V segment lost 4 bases and the J segment 7 bases; nucleotides outside the gene matches: 15. In germline, CDR1 is SGHKS, CDR2 YYEKEE (reference sequence). This CDR3 region has 16 residues. Here the CDR3 reads CASSPLGMDRASEAFF. In DNA form, the CDR3 reads TGTGCCAGCAGCCCGCTTGGGATGGACAGGGCAAGTGAAGCTTTCTTT.

This clonotype was seen repeatedly, ten times or more. The chain has TRBV4-3 and TRBJ2-5; no clear D gene. V lost 0 bases to trimming and J lost 6 bases, with 11 bases between them. The CDR3 is 14 residues long. Per germline, CDR1 LGHNA and CDR2 YSLEER. This CDR3 is CASSQDLGGKTQYF. CDR3 DNA sequence: TGCGCCAGCAGCCAAGATCTGGGCGGTAAGACCCAGTACTTC.

Comment on this clonotype: This may be a read error: a much more frequent sequence differs by one nucleotide. This sequence joins TRBV4-3 and TRBJ1-2; D is undetermined. CDR1 is LGHNA and CDR2 is YSLEER in the germline V gene. This CDR3 has 14 residues. The CDR3 here is CASSQGAQSYGHTF. The CDR3 DNA is TGCGCCAGCAGCCAAGGGGCGCAGTCCTATGGCCACACCTTC.

This clonotype showed up just a few times. This chain joins TRBV28 and TRBJ2-2, with no clear D. This CDR3 is built from 9 residues. Germline V gives CDR1 MDHEN, CDR2 SYDVKM. The CDR3 nucleotides are TGTGCGAACACCGGGGAGCTGTTTTTT. Residues: CANTGELFF.

This clonotype is medium-sized within its sample. The chain couples TRBV5-1 to TRBJ1-1, with D possibly TRBD1 on 6 matching bases. The length of the CDR3 is 14 residues. Germline V CDR1 and CDR2: SGHRS, YFSETQ. V gave up 3 bases and J gave up 5 bases, with 14 bases separating them. The CDR3 is CASSSDTGLTEAFF. The CDR3 nucleotides are TGCGCCAGCAGCTCCGACACAGGGTTGACTGAAGCTTTCTTT.

This clonotype was seen at least ten times. The chain carries TRBV29-1 and TRBJ1-1, with D unclear. Germline CDR1 is SQVTM and CDR2 is ANQGSEA. Deletions cut 2 bases from V and 1 base from J, with 5 bases between. The CDR3 has 12 amino acids. The CDR3: CSVEPQNTEAFF. The CDR3 DNA sequence: TGCAGCGTTGAACCCCAGAACACTGAAGCTTTCTTT.

This clonotype was detected many times. The chain has TRBV30 and TRBJ1-1; D unclear. CDR1 and CDR2 (germline): GTSNPN, SVGIG (reference sequence). The V and J ends lost 0 bases and 2 bases respectively, with 13 bases between them. There are 15 residues in the CDR3. CDR3 residues: CAWSVRSSLNTEAFF. The CDR3 region has the DNA TGTGCCTGGAGTGTACGTTCTTCCCTCAACACTGAAGCTTTCTTT.

This chain joins TRBV30 and TRBJ2-1; 10 positions agree with TRBD2. J was trimmed by 0 bases and V by 3 bases; bases with no gene match: 8. Germline assignment: CDR1 GTSNPN and CDR2 SVGIG (reference sequence). The CDR3 totals 17 residues. The CDR3 coding sequence is TGTGCCTGGAGCTTTGGTGCTAGCGGGAGCTCCTACAATGAGCAGTTCTTC. Amino acids: CAWSFGASGSSYNEQFF.

This chain joins TRBV30 and TRBJ2-1; 7 bases match TRBD2. The CDR3 is made up of 17 amino acids. V was clipped by 3 bases and J by 0 bases; unmatched bases: 11. Germline loops: CDR1 GTSNPN, CDR2 SVGIG (reference sequence). CDR3 in amino acids: CAWRGGRATFSYNEQFF. CDR3 nucleotide sequence: TGTGCCTGGAGGGGCGGGAGAGCCACCTTCTCCTACAATGAGCAGTTCTTC.

Note on this clonotype: This CDR3 fails to terminate in the conserved phenylalanine or tryptophan, so it likely reflects a read error. No DNA is shown, since the ends of the CDR3 on it are uncertain; the CDR3 is the one TCRdb lists. This chain connects TRBV29-1 to TRBJ2-3. The CDR3 has 8 amino acids, counting both end residues. Germline V gives CDR1 SQVTM, CDR2 ANQGSEA. The CDR3 region is CSVEDYSY.

A remark on this clonotype: This may be a read error, as it is one base from a much larger clone. The chain links TRBV4-1 to TRBJ2-7, with 10 bases that match TRBD1. Per germline, CDR1 MGHRA and CDR2 YSYEKL. This CDR3 region has 14 residues. The CDR3 spells CASIQGDRGYEQYF. The DNA of the CDR3 is TGCGCCAGCATCCAAGGGGACAGGGGTTACGAGCAGTACTTC.

By sample fraction, this clonotype is medium-sized. The chain employs TRBV30 and TRBJ2-3, with 7 bases identical to TRBD2. Germline trimming cut 4 bases from V and 0 bases from J; bases unmatched to any gene: 7. This CDR3 has 15 residues. CDR1 is GTSNPN, CDR2 SVGIG, per germline (reference sequence). This CDR3 is CAWTPPAGSTDTQYF. In DNA, the CDR3 is TGTGCCTGGACCCCTCCAGCGGGGAGCACAGATACGCAGTATTTT.